Presented here are 5 T cell receptor beta chains from one specimen sequenced in a study of identical twins. TCRdb independently ran MiXCR on the 5' RACE reads; one entry per CDR3 protein. The table has about 240,000 distinct CDR3 sequences, 10% to 15% seen once. Separately, the same data were catalogued under a study of yellow fever vaccine responses in identical twins.

The sample consisted of memory (CD45RO+) T cells sorted from blood. The receptors here all came from a young woman in good health.

The chain recombines TRBV7-9 with TRBJ1-1; no clear D gene. Trimming removed 6 bases from V and 4 bases from J, with 9 bases in between. The CDR3 is made up of 12 amino acids. CDR1 is SEHNR and CDR2 is FQNEAQ in the germline V gene (reference sequence). Here the CDR3 reads CASRQIGTEAFF. Here the CDR3 DNA reads TGTGCCAGCAGACAAATAGGCACTGAAGCTTTCTTT. Full variable domain (outside the CDR3, taken from reference TRBV7-9 and TRBJ1-1): DTGVSQNPRHKITKRGQNVTFRCDPISEHNRLYWYRQTLGQGPEFLTYFQNEAQLEKSRLLSDRFSAERPKGSFSTLEIQRTEQGDSAMYLCASRQIGTEAFFGQGTRLTVV.

In its sample, this clonotype was seen a few times. This rearrangement joins TRBV27 to TRBJ1-6; TRBD1 might be the D (5 bases). V was clipped by 6 bases and J by 7 bases, with 7 bases between them. The CDR3 consists of 12 residues. Germline-derived CDR1 and CDR2 are MNHEY and SMNVEV (reference sequence). CDR3 in amino acids: CASREGNSPLHF. The CDR3 DNA is TGTGCCAGCAGGGAGGGGAATTCACCCCTCCACTTT.

This clonotype was picked up a small number of times. The CDR3 nucleotides read TGCAGTGCTAGCGGGAGTGGTTACGAGCAGTACTTC. This codes for CSASGSGYEQYF. This rearrangement joins TRBV20-1 to TRBJ2-7; TRBD2 might be the D (6 bases). Germline V gene data show CDR1 as DFQATT and CDR2 as SNEGSKA (reference sequence). The CDR3 length is 12 residues. The ends were cut back, 3 bases at V and 4 bases at J, with 10 bases in the middle.

This clonotype appeared a few times. The CDR3 nucleotides are TGTGCCAGCAGCATGAGGGACTCCTACAATGAGCAGTTCTTC. This codes for CASSMRDSYNEQFF. The chain links TRBV5-5 to TRBJ2-1, with D possibly being TRBD2 (5 bases). Between the trimmed V and J ends, which lost 4 bases and 0 bases, there was a span of 8 bases. The CDR3 is 14 amino acids. The germline CDR1 and CDR2 sequences are SGHKS and YYEKEE (reference sequence). Based on the CDR3 plus reference TRBV5-5 and TRBJ2-1, the full variable domain is DAGVTQSPTHLIKTRGQQVTLRCSPISGHKSVSWYQQVLGQGPQFIFQYYEKEERGRGNFPDRFSARQFPNYSSELNVNALLLGDSALYLCASSMRDSYNEQFFGPGTRLTVL.

The chain employs TRBV29-1 and TRBJ2-3; TRBD2 agrees at 9 bases. CDR3 length equals 14 residues. The germline CDR1 and CDR2 sequences are SQVTM and ANQGSEA. V dropped 1 base and J dropped 1; count of bases not matched to a gene: 0. The DNA of the CDR3 is TGCAGCGTTGAAGCTAGCGGGGGCACAGATACGCAGTATTTT. This translates into CSVEASGGTDTQYF.